This T cell receptor (beta chain) was recovered during a study of shared T cell receptors in the human thymus. V shed 0 bases, J shed 3 bases, and the junction held 5 bases outside the gene matches. CDR1 MNHEY and CDR2 SVGAGI come from the germline V gene. There are 16 residues in the CDR3. Profiling relied on immunoSEQ multiplex PCR, and the TCRdb table lists in-frame clones only, not all of them. The sample lists hundreds of thousands of clones; around 87% were seen once. These data also featured in a second study, about human thymus T cells. In that study: Having corrective surgery for congenital heart defects, healthy Finnish infants were the ones who donated. Surgeons resected thymus tissue during corrective heart surgery. Repertoires from thymus and blood appeared to show biased V and J gene usage. Thymic repertoires of unrelated individuals were reported in related research to overlap highly.

This clonotype originated in a boy in the first two years of life with a congenital heart defect. Sequencing was done on a sample of thymocytes. The rearrangement links TRBV6-5 to TRBJ2-1; 7 positions agree with TRBD1. CDR3 sequence reads: CASSYSTGSDYNEQFF. Written as DNA, the CDR3 is TGTGCCAGCAGTTACTCGACAGGGTCAGACTACAATGAGCAGTTCTTC.